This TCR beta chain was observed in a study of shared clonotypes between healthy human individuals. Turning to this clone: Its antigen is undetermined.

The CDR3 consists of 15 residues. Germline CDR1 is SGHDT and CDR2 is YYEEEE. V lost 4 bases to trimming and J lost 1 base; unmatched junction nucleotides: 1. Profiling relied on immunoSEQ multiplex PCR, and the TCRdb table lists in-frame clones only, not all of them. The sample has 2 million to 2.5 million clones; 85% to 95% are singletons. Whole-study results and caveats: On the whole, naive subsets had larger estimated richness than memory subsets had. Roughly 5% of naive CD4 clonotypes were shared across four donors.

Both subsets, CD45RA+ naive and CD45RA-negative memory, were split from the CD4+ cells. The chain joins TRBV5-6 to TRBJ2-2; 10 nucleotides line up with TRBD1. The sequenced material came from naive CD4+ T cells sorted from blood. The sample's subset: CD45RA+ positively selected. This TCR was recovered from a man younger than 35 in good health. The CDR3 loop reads CASSRTGGNTGELFF. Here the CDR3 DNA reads TGTGCCAGCAGCCGGACAGGGGGGAACACCGGGGAGCTGTTTTTT.